The clone carrying this T cell receptor (beta chain) was detected a few times. This CDR3 is 10 amino acids long. V lost 6 bases and J 6 bases, leaving 6 bases between the germline ends. Unique molecular identifier tags were affixed to discrete cDNA molecules. MiXCR, applied by TCRdb to the 5' RACE reads, yields one record per CDR3 protein. The top ten hold roughly 7% of the sample, which has roughly 54,000 distinct CDR3 sequences, 5.6% seen once. This record comes from a study of early T cells in non-severe SARS-CoV-2 infection. Study summary: Unsorted whole-blood RNA was sequenced in bulk, leaving chains unpaired.

This receptor was identified in an adult who was a healthcare worker with PCR-confirmed SARS-CoV-2 infection or an uninfected control (not recorded which). Sequenced: whole blood. The rearrangement uses TRBV12-3 or TRBV12-4 and TRBJ2-7, with D perhaps assigned TRBD1 or TRBD2 (5 bases each). Written as DNA, the CDR3 is TGTGCCAGCAGGGGGACCGAGCAGTACTTC. Translating it yields CASRGTEQYF.